Listed below are T cell receptor beta chains from one sample, sequenced in a study of T cells after yellow fever vaccination. In TCRdb, the 5' RACE reads were re-called with MiXCR into one record per CDR3 protein. This table holds more than 350,000 distinct CDR3 sequences, roughly 12% found once. Sequencing was performed on PBMCs, taken on the day of the first yellow fever vaccination. The receptors shown here come from a man younger than 30 who received the YFV17D yellow fever vaccine. The CDR3 runs from the conserved cysteine through the conserved F or W. The order of the fields is J gene, CDR3 length, V gene, CDR3 protein.

>TRBJ2-3|13|TRBV6-1
CASRGQPTDTQYF
>TRBJ2-7|13|TRBV18
CASSPWRAGEQYF
>TRBJ2-1|11|TRBV7-9
CASGIALEQFF
>TRBJ2-3|14|TRBV12-3/TRBV12-4
CASSNRGGADTQYF
>TRBJ2-7|15|TRBV7-9
CASSSLAGEAYEQYF
>TRBJ1-1|12|TRBV7-9
CASSLVPHEAFF
>TRBJ2-5|13|TRBV25-1
CASSVMGGETQYF
>TRBJ1-6|12|TRBV7-8
CASSEMESPLHF
>TRBJ2-7|13|TRBV29-1
CSVEDRSPYEQYF
>TRBJ1-1|14|TRBV7-9
CASSPPGSAREAFF
>TRBJ1-1|13|TRBV6-2/TRBV6-3
CASSYTANTEAFF
>TRBJ1-1|15|TRBV5-1
CASNTGVTTNTEAFF
>TRBJ1-2|12|TRBV29-1
CSAPGGLYGYTF
>TRBJ2-1|13|TRBV12-3/TRBV12-4
CASGHGADNEQFF
>TRBJ2-3|14|TRBV29-1
CSVGPTVYADTQYF
>TRBJ2-7|15|TRBV27
CASSLSAGSIYEQYF
>TRBJ2-2|14|TRBV5-1
CASSFPAYREELFF
>TRBJ2-5|17|TRBV7-9
CASSARGAGGIIGTQYF
>TRBJ1-5|15|TRBV3-1
CASSQDTGANQPQHF
>TRBJ2-3|18|TRBV2
CTISDAGTSGGDTDTQYF
>TRBJ1-6|12|TRBV20-1
CSARSLSGPLHF
>TRBJ2-7|14|TRBV5-1
CASSLEGDGYEQYF
>TRBJ2-6|14|TRBV6-2/TRBV6-3
CASSYYPGANVLTF
>TRBJ1-1|12|TRBV12-3/TRBV12-4
CASSTRGGEAFF
>TRBJ2-2|14|TRBV12-3/TRBV12-4
CASTMGMGGGELFF
>TRBJ2-1|14|TRBV20-1
CSASGGGASDEQFF
>TRBJ1-3|16|TRBV7-2
CASSLSRGVSGNTIYF
>TRBJ2-7|15|TRBV2
CASSGTGGLSYEQYF
>TRBJ2-7|14|TRBV3-1
CASSQDISSYEQYF
>TRBJ2-3|15|TRBV4-3
CASSQTGIGTDTQYF
>TRBJ2-3|13|TRBV11-2
CASSTSGPPTQYF
>TRBJ2-3|14|TRBV19
CASSIPGLTDTQYF
>TRBJ2-1|18|TRBV5-1
CASSLINRGQSSYNEQFF
>TRBJ2-2|12|TRBV11-2
CASSLASVELFF
>TRBJ1-6|14|TRBV27
CASSFYRGNSPLHF
>TRBJ2-5|16|TRBV4-2
CASSQGLAGGVETQYF
>TRBJ2-2|16|TRBV20-1
CSARNLQGTVTGELFF
>TRBJ2-3|14|TRBV5-1
CASGRDRGQDTQYF
>TRBJ1-1|13|TRBV15
CATMGQLNTEAFF
>TRBJ1-1|13|TRBV20-1
CSATISLNTEAFF
>TRBJ2-7|13|TRBV29-1
CSVTGTGAHEQYF
>TRBJ1-1|14|TRBV5-1
CASSLDRASTEAFF
>TRBJ1-5|14|TRBV7-8
CASSLVSREGPQHF
>TRBJ2-1|15|TRBV27
CASSPGLAGLNEQFF
>TRBJ2-1|15|TRBV5-1
CASSPEAISYNEQFF
>TRBJ2-5|16|TRBV27
CASSLVYPTGRETQYF
>TRBJ2-7|15|TRBV6-5
CASSYRWEGAYEQYF
>TRBJ2-6|13|TRBV6-5
CASSSFFGRVLTF
>TRBJ2-5|14|TRBV12-3/TRBV12-4
CASSLLADLGTQYF
>TRBJ1-1|15|TRBV6-1
CASSITGQWLEEAFF
>TRBJ2-2|16|TRBV18
CASSRETGIYTGELFF
>TRBJ1-2|16|TRBV18
CASSPGYEGRVGGYTF
>TRBJ2-1|14|TRBV5-1
CASSTGYLYNEQFF